Following are 5 T cell receptor beta chains from one sample sequenced in a study of T cell repertoires in cytomegalovirus infection. TCRdb analysed the reads with MiXCR anew, one entry per CDR3 protein. The data hold about 400,000 distinct CDR3 sequences, with nearly 35% observed a single time. Their antigens are not known. Sequenced material: cultured PBMCs, taken from culture after CMV antigen stimulation. Every receptor here comes from a human donor in good health (CMV status not recorded). Some clones in this sample may be carry-over from other donors' samples.

This clonotype was detected ten times or more. J is TRBJ2-1 and V is TRBV7-2; TRBD1 agrees at 10 bases. The CDR3 extends over 15 amino acids. After removal of 4 bases from V and 12 bases from J, the junction contained 12 bases not matched to a gene. The V gene's germline CDR1 is SGHTA and CDR2 FQGNSA. CDR3 sequence: CASSSAGTGALWQFF. Written as DNA, the CDR3 is TGTGCCAGCAGCTCAGCTGGGACAGGGGCTTTGTGGCAGTTCTTC.

V gene TRBV4-1 combines with J gene TRBJ2-3; 11 bases agree with TRBD2. V lost 0 bases and J lost 7; bases outside the gene matches: 3. CDR1 MGHRA and CDR2 YSYEKL come from the germline V gene. The CDR3 has 15 amino acids. The CDR3 spells CASSQELAGVNTQYF. The CDR3 DNA reads as TGCGCCAGCAGCCAAGAACTAGCGGGAGTAAATACGCAGTATTTT.

This clonotype showed up just a few times. The CDR3 DNA follows: TGTGCCAGCAGTCGGACTAGCGGGAGTATCGATACGCAGTATTTT. This codes for CASSRTSGSIDTQYF. The V and J genes are TRBV6-2 or TRBV6-3 and TRBJ2-3, with 13 nucleotides matching TRBD2. J lost 6 bases, V lost 5 bases, and 5 bases had no gene match. CDR1 and CDR2 from the germline V gene are MNHEY and SVGEGT. The CDR3 is 15 residues long.

The rearrangement links TRBV9 to TRBJ2-1; 9 bases agree with TRBD2. There are 17 residues in the CDR3. The germline gives CDR1 SGDLS, CDR2 YYNGEE. J was trimmed by 3 bases and V by 3 bases; bases with no gene match: 10. CDR3 protein: CASSAPQTSGHYNEQFF. Here the CDR3 DNA reads TGTGCCAGCAGCGCCCCACAGACTAGCGGCCACTACAATGAGCAGTTCTTC.

The V gene is TRBV6-2 or TRBV6-3, the J gene TRBJ2-1; the match to TRBD2 covers 7 bases. Germline CDR1 is MNHEY and CDR2 is SVGEGT. The ends lost 8 bases at V and 5 bases at J; junction bases unmatched: 9. The CDR3 is made up of 14 amino acids. The CDR3 spells CASATSETNNEQFF. The CDR3 region has the DNA TGTGCCAGCGCAACTAGCGAGACAAACAATGAGCAGTTCTTC.